The 5 T cell receptor beta chains listed next were all sequenced from one sample in a study of blood T cell repertoires in COVID-19 (dated by TCRdb to 2020 to 2022). The method was the immunoSEQ multiplex PCR assay. Sourced from immuneACCESS, this table was stored by TCRdb with only in-frame sequences that have V and J called. A share of the clones is absent; for the studies checked, an unresolved V gene accounts for under half, and the remainder has no known explanation. The sample profile shows roughly 180,000 clones; approximately 80% of them were found once. The ten largest account for more than 5.5% of the sample. Material: peripheral blood. The origin of the receptors is a human donor in a cohort sampled during active COVID-19.

The CDR3 sequence: CAINRENGTGGSYEQYF. CDR3 DNA sequence: TGTGCCATCAACAGAGAAAATGGGACAGGGGGCTCCTACGAGCAGTACTTC. This rearrangement joins TRBV10-3 to TRBJ2-7, with 11 bases matching TRBD1. The CDR3 consists of 17 residues. Germline CDR1 and CDR2: ENHRY and SYGVKD. V trimming: 7 bases; J trimming: 0 bases; junction bases outside the gene matches: 11.

V is TRBV5-8 and J is TRBJ1-5; D perhaps matches TRBD1 (6 bases). Trimming shortened V by 5 bases and J by 0 bases, and 27 bases separated the two germline ends. Germline V gives CDR1 SGHTS, CDR2 YDEGEE. The CDR3 totals 20 residues. In DNA, the CDR3 is TGTGCCAGCAGTCTTCCCTTGGGGGCGTCCCCGGGATATAGCAATCAGCCCCAGCATTTT. Translating gives CASSLPLGASPGYSNQPQHF. Variable domain in full (rest from reference TRBV5-8 and TRBJ1-5): EAGVTQSPTHLIKTRGQQATLRCSPISGHTSVYWYQQALGLGLQFLLWYDEGEERNRGNFPPRFSGRQFPNYSSELNVNALELEDSALYLCASSLPLGASPGYSNQPQHFGDGTRLSIL.

The chain couples TRBV6-6 to TRBJ1-3; perhaps TRBD1 as D (6 bases). Germline V lookup: CDR1 MNHNY, CDR2 SVGAGI (reference sequence). This CDR3 region has 14 residues. Trimming stripped 5 bases from V and 0 bases from J, with 8 bases between. The CDR3 region is CASSKGVSGNTIYF. In nucleotides, the CDR3 is TGTGCCAGCAGTAAGGGGGTCTCTGGAAACACCATATATTTT.

V gene TRBV2 combines with J gene TRBJ1-1; 7 positions agree with TRBD1. CDR1 SNHLY and CDR2 FYNNEI come from the germline V gene. The CDR3 is made up of 15 amino acids. Trimming took 6 bases from V and 3 from J; bases not matched to a gene: 10. The chain's CDR3 is CASSLTGRDYTEAFF. The CDR3 DNA follows: TGTGCCAGCAGCCTGACAGGGCGGGATTACACTGAAGCTTTCTTT.

This clone has more than one count but fewer than ten. CDR3 amino acids: CASSVGDSSTDTQYF. The CDR3 DNA is TGTGCCAGCAGTGTTGGGGACAGCAGCACAGATACGCAGTATTTT. The chain joins TRBV6-4 to TRBJ2-3; the match to TRBD1 covers 7 bases. The CDR3 spans 15 residues. V lost 4 bases and J lost 0; bases outside the gene matches: 4. Per the germline V gene, CDR1 is MRHNA and CDR2 is SNTAGT.